One and the same sample provided the 14 T cell receptor beta chains below, sequenced in a study of shared clonotypes between healthy human individuals. Method: immunoSEQ multiplex PCR; TCRdb's copy keeps in-frame clones and lacks some. The table lists around 690,000 clones, about 90% of them singletons. Sequencing was performed on memory CD8+ T cells from PBMCs. As to subset: CD45RO+ cells pooled with CCR7-negative TemRA cells. These receptors came from a man aged 18 to 29 in good health. Some clones in this sample may be carry-over from other donors' samples.

This sequence joins TRBV29-1 and TRBJ2-7, with 7 bases fitting TRBD2. V trimming: 6 bases; J trimming: 1 base; junction bases outside the gene matches: 9. The CDR3 covers 14 residues. Germline V lookup: CDR1 SQVTM, CDR2 ANQGSEA. The CDR3 sequence: CSVRPSGFSYEQYF. In DNA form, the CDR3 reads TGCAGCGTGAGACCTAGCGGTTTTTCCTACGAGCAGTACTTC.

This rearrangement joins TRBV7-8 to TRBJ2-3; perhaps TRBD2 as D (6 bases). This CDR3 has 17 residues. The V end was cut by 3 bases, the J end by 1 base, with 17 bases between. Germline CDR1 and CDR2: SGHVS and FQNEAQ. Here the CDR3 reads CASSLPRGGWGTDTQYF. DNA of the CDR3: TGTGCCAGCAGCTTGCCGAGGGGAGGTTGGGGCACAGATACGCAGTATTTT.

V gene TRBV2 combines with J gene TRBJ2-2; no reliable D call. This CDR3 is built from 14 residues. Trimming pared 0 bases from V and 6 bases from J, leaving 8 bases between. Germline V gives CDR1 SNHLY, CDR2 FYNNEI. The CDR3 coding sequence is TGTGCCAGCAGTGAAGCGGCGGCCGCCGGGGAGCTGTTTTTT. It codes for CASSEAAAAGELFF. Together with reference TRBV2 and TRBJ2-2, the CDR3 gives the full variable domain: EPEVTQTPSHQVTQMGQEVILRCVPISNHLYFYWYRQILGQKVEFLVSFYNNEISEKSEIFDDQFSVERPDGSNFTLKIRSTKLEDSAMYFCASSEAAAAGELFFGEGSRLTVL.

The rearrangement uses TRBV4-1 and TRBJ2-7, with D possibly being TRBD2 (5 bases). V lost 4 bases to trimming and J lost 6 bases, with 13 bases between them. The CDR3 has 13 amino acids. Germline CDR1 is MGHRA and CDR2 is YSYEKL. CDR3 coding DNA: TGCGCCAGCAGCCTCCGACCAGGAGGCGAGCAGTACTTC. It encodes CASSLRPGGEQYF.

The sample holds a few counts of this clone. This chain links TRBV7-9 with TRBJ2-1; 14 bases match TRBD2. The ends lost 5 bases at V and 1 base at J; junction bases unmatched: 7. This CDR3 is built from 18 residues. Germline CDR1 and CDR2: SEHNR and FQNEAQ (reference sequence). DNA for the CDR3: TGTGCCAGCAGCGGTGGGACTAGCGGGAGCCGATCCTACAATGAGCAGTTCTTC. Translating gives CASSGGTSGSRSYNEQFF. Full variable domain (remainder filled in from reference TRBV7-9 and TRBJ2-1): DTGVSQNPRHKITKRGQNVTFRCDPISEHNRLYWYRQTLGQGPEFLTYFQNEAQLEKSRLLSDRFSAERPKGSFSTLEIQRTEQGDSAMYLCASSGGTSGSRSYNEQFFGPGTRLTVL.

Written as DNA, the CDR3 is TGCAGCGCAGCCGGGACAGCGCGGACCGGGGAGCTGTTTTTT. Its protein product is CSAAGTARTGELFF. The rearrangement links TRBV29-1 to TRBJ2-2, with 7 bases matching TRBD1. In germline, CDR1 is SQVTM, CDR2 ANQGSEA. The CDR3 has 14 residues. V lost 7 bases and J lost 5; bases outside the gene matches: 10.

This clone was seen once. The chain joins TRBV9 to TRBJ2-3, with 15 bases aligning to TRBD2. CDR3 length equals 17 residues. V lost 4 bases and J lost 2; bases outside the gene matches: 5. Germline lookup yields CDR1 SGDLS and CDR2 YYNGEE. The CDR3 here is CASSFGTSGRSTDTQYF. The CDR3 coding sequence is TGTGCCAGCAGCTTTGGGACTAGCGGGAGGTCCACAGATACGCAGTATTTT.

The V call is TRBV15, the J call TRBJ2-1, with D possibly matching TRBD1 (5 bases). This CDR3 spans 15 amino acids. With 5 bases removed from V and 8 bases from J, the gap between germline ends came to 19 bases. Germline CDR1 and CDR2: LNHNV and YYDKDF (reference sequence). The CDR3 nucleotides read TGTGCCACCAGCGTCCAAAGGCGGCTAGGGGATGAGCAGTTCTTC. Amino acid sequence: CATSVQRRLGDEQFF.

This clone has only one observation. This CDR3 is CASGSGQEYEQYF. In DNA form, the CDR3 reads TGTGCCAGCGGATCGGGACAGGAGTACGAGCAGTACTTC. The V call is TRBV27, the J call TRBJ2-7; TRBD1 agrees at 8 bases. Looked up from germline, CDR1 is MNHEY and CDR2 is SMNVEV (reference sequence). The CDR3 runs 13 residues. The V segment lost 8 bases and the J segment 4 bases; nucleotides outside the gene matches: 7.

The rearrangement joins TRBV11-2 to TRBJ2-7; possible D gene TRBD2, 6 bases. The CDR3 is 18 residues long. The germline V gene encodes CDR1 SGHAT and CDR2 FQNNGV. V lost 4 bases and J 1 base, leaving 23 bases between the germline ends. The CDR3 region has the DNA TGTGCCAGCAGCTCCCCGACTAGGGGACTGACCTTATCCTACGAGCAGTACTTC. Translated, it gives CASSSPTRGLTLSYEQYF. The entire variable domain, with the rest obtained from reference TRBV11-2 and TRBJ2-7, is as follows: EAGVAQSPRYKIIEKRQSVAFWCNPISGHATLYWYQQILGQGPKLLIQFQNNGVVDDSQLPKDRFSAERLKGVDSTLKIQPAKLEDSAVYLCASSSPTRGLTLSYEQYFGPGTRLTVT.

The chain links TRBV29-1 to TRBJ2-1; 10 bases agree with TRBD2. The CDR3 runs 16 residues. V was pared by 6 bases and J by 7 bases, with 15 bases of the junction left unmatched. CDR1 and CDR2 (germline): SQVTM, ANQGSEA. CDR3: CSVAGLANSLRNEQFF. The CDR3 DNA sequence: TGCAGCGTAGCGGGACTAGCGAACTCCTTACGGAATGAGCAGTTCTTC.

The chain uses TRBV2 and TRBJ1-2; 7 nucleotides match TRBD1. Germline CDR1 reads SNHLY; CDR2 reads FYNNEI. The trim removed 0 bases at V and 1 base at J, leaving 5 bases unmatched. The length of the CDR3 is 16 residues. The CDR3 protein is CASSEAPGQHNYGYTF. The CDR3 DNA is TGTGCCAGCAGTGAAGCTCCGGGACAGCATAACTATGGCTACACCTTC.

This clone is a singleton in its sample. The V gene is TRBV6-5, the J gene TRBJ1-1, with a possible D match to TRBD1 (6 bases). The CDR3 contains 11 residues. Deletions cut 5 bases from V and 11 bases from J, with 12 bases between. Germline V lookup: CDR1 MNHEY, CDR2 SVGAGI. The CDR3 loop reads CASSKGGMAFF. The CDR3 region has the DNA TGTGCCAGCAGTAAAGGGGGTATGGCTTTCTTT.

Concerning this clone itself: The same CDR3 arises from other DNA sequences in this sample as well. The chain recombines TRBV9 with TRBJ2-7, with D possibly being TRBD1 or TRBD2 (5 bases each). Germline CDR1 is SGDLS and CDR2 is YYNGEE. Trimming removed 4 bases at V and 3 bases at J, with 14 bases between. The CDR3 runs 14 residues. For the CDR3, the DNA is TGTGCCAGCAGCCCTGGGACGGGAAACTACGAGCAGTACTTC. Encoded protein: CASSPGTGNYEQYF.